The source of this TCR beta chain is a study of blood T cell repertoires in COVID-19. Study summary: Donors in the United States, Italy and Spain gave samples during acute or convalescent COVID-19. T cells, B-cell-depleted T cells, or PBMCs supplied cDNA or gDNA.

Assay used: immunoSEQ multiplex PCR; TCRdb lists only in-frame clones, some missing. Altogether approximately 170,000 clones are present, about 80% being singletons, with the ten largest covering approximately 10%. Trimming cost V 0 bases and J 8 bases, with 16 bases left between them. The CDR3 loop spans 15 amino acids. The germline V gene encodes CDR1 SGHDN and CDR2 FVKESK. Sequences were obtained from peripheral blood. The chain carries TRBV14 and TRBJ1-2; D is undetermined. The sequence was collected from an older man with active or convalescent COVID-19. The CDR3 sequence: CASSQDTSSWRGYTF. The CDR3 region has the DNA TGTGCCAGCAGCCAAGATACCAGCTCTTGGAGGGGCTACACCTTC.